This T cell receptor (beta chain) came from a study of tumor and adjacent non-tumor tissue in lung cancer. The library came from three nested PCR rounds adapted from ARM-PCR protocols. TCRdb itself ran the multiplex PCR reads through MiXCR, one entry per CDR3 protein. The data contain about 68,000 distinct CDR3 sequences, around 60% of them singletons. RNA was extracted from bulk tissue without any cell sorting. The CDR3 loop spans 16 amino acids. Germline assignment: CDR1 SGHDT and CDR2 YYEEEE. The ends lost 4 bases at V and 0 bases at J; junction bases unmatched: 7. This clonotype appeared many times.

This sequence was found in a man aged 50 to 59 with non-small cell lung cancer. The chain combines TRBV5-6 with TRBJ2-1; 7 nucleotides align to TRBD2. Sequencing used lung tumor tissue. Written as DNA, the CDR3 is TGTGCCAGCAGCCCGACTAGCCGGAGCTCCTACAATGAGCAGTTCTTC. It is translated as CASSPTSRSSYNEQFF.